Below are 25 T cell receptor beta chains sequenced from a single sample in a study of vaccination effects on CD4 cells after COVID-19. Expansion of antigen-specific CD4+ T cells with viral peptide pools was carried out by the ViraFEST assay before sequencing. The authors isolated CD4+ T cells after around 9 days of culture. It was between March and December 2020 that the person had a SARS-CoV-2 infection confirmed by PCR. These receptors' antigens are unknown. This table comes from immunoSEQ multiplex PCR, and its TCRdb copy is limited to in-frame clones, with some not included. Among about 24,000 clones listed, 70% to 80% were seen once. The sample consisted of CD4+ T cells from PBMCs cultured with SARS-CoV-2 spike peptides, taken before COVID-19 vaccination. The receptors were gathered from a human donor who had a prior SARS-CoV-2 infection.

The CDR3 DNA sequence: TGTGCCACCAGCAGAGGTCGCGGGGGTAGTTACGAGCAGTACTTC. Translation gives CATSRGRGGSYEQYF. The chain joins TRBV15 to TRBJ2-7, with 7 bases that match TRBD2. CDR1 is LNHNV and CDR2 is YYDKDF in the germline V gene (reference sequence). V shed 1 base, J shed 4 bases, and the junction held 7 bases outside the gene matches. The CDR3 is made up of 15 amino acids.

This clone was seen once. The V and J genes are TRBV12-5 and TRBJ2-1, with TRBD2 identical over 10 bases. The CDR3 is made up of 16 amino acids. The junction had 9 bases not matched to a gene; V was cut back by 4 bases and J by 6 bases. The germline V gene has CDR1 LGHNT and CDR2 FRNRAP. CDR3 amino acids: CASGSPLAGATNEQFF. The CDR3 DNA is TGTGCTAGTGGTTCGCCCCTAGCGGGGGCCACCAATGAGCAGTTCTTC.

This clone was recorded only once. This sequence joins TRBV15 and TRBJ1-1; D perhaps matches TRBD1 (5 bases). CDR3 length equals 13 residues. Germline V lookup: CDR1 LNHNV, CDR2 YYDKDF (reference sequence). Trimming shortened V by 0 bases and J by 7 bases, and 9 bases separated the two germline ends. The DNA for the CDR3 is TGTGCCACCAGCAGAGATCCAGGGAATGAAGCTTTCTTT. It specifies CATSRDPGNEAFF.

J is TRBJ2-1 and V is TRBV7-2, with D uncertain. There are 13 residues in the CDR3. The ends were cut back, 8 bases at V and 5 bases at J, with 13 bases in the middle. Germline V CDR1 and CDR2: SGHTA, FQGNSA. The CDR3 nucleotides are TGTGCCAGCTCATCTCACTTGGACAATGAGCAGTTCTTC. Residues: CASSSHLDNEQFF.

V usage is TRBV14 and J usage is TRBJ1-2, with a possible D match to TRBD1 (6 bases). Per the germline V gene, CDR1 is SGHDN and CDR2 is FVKESK. The V gene lost 5 bases and the J gene lost 3 bases, with 16 bases spanning the gap. There are 15 residues in the CDR3. The CDR3 DNA reads as TGTGCCAGCAGCAAAGGGGAAACAGGGTACTATGGCTACACCTTC. It encodes CASSKGETGYYGYTF.

This clone was picked up a small number of times. The rearrangement links TRBV7-9 to TRBJ2-7; D might be TRBD2 (6 bases). This CDR3 spans 13 amino acids. Germline CDR1 is SEHNR and CDR2 is FQNEAQ (reference sequence). Trimming removed 3 bases from V and 6 bases from J, with 12 bases in between. This chain's CDR3 is CASSFTGSTEQYF. The CDR3 DNA reads TGTGCCAGCAGCTTTACCGGGAGCACCGAGCAGTACTTC.

The rearrangement uses TRBV2 and TRBJ2-1; D unclear. V shed 5 bases and J shed 6 bases, with 11 bases lying between them. The germline V gene encodes CDR1 SNHLY and CDR2 FYNNEI. This CDR3 has 13 residues. The CDR3 reads CASSYYGSNEQFF. The CDR3, as DNA: TGTGCCAGCAGTTACTATGGGTCCAATGAGCAGTTCTTC. Filled out from reference TRBV2 and TRBJ2-1, the complete variable domain reads EPEVTQTPSHQVTQMGQEVILRCVPISNHLYFYWYRQILGQKVEFLVSFYNNEISEKSEIFDDQFSVERPDGSNFTLKIRSTKLEDSAMYFCASSYYGSNEQFFGPGTRLTVL.

The chain uses TRBV20-1 and TRBJ2-5; tentatively, D is TRBD2 (5 bases). The CDR3 loop spans 11 amino acids. The V gene's germline CDR1 is DFQATT and CDR2 SNEGSKA (reference sequence). Trimming left V 3 bases short and J 5 bases short, with 7 bases between. The CDR3 loop is CSASGEETQYF. CDR3 in DNA: TGCAGTGCTAGCGGGGAGGAGACCCAGTACTTC.

The CDR3 bases are TGCGCCAGCAGCGCTCGACTAGCGGGAGTCTCTGAGCAGTTCTTC. Translated: CASSARLAGVSEQFF. The chain recombines TRBV5-1 with TRBJ2-1; 12 bases line up with TRBD2. The V gene end was trimmed by 4 bases and the J gene end by 9 bases; junction bases not matched to a gene: 8. The CDR3 totals 15 residues. Germline V CDR1 and CDR2: SGHRS, YFSETQ.

The chain is built from TRBV25-1 and TRBJ2-1; the match to TRBD2 covers 7 bases. The CDR3 spans 16 residues. Germline values: CDR1 MGHDK, CDR2 SYGVNS. Trimming cost V 1 base and J 2 bases; bases outside gene matches: 5. Here the CDR3 DNA reads TGTGCCAGCAGTGAATTGGGAGGGGTCGCCTACAATGAGCAGTTCTTC. This translates into CASSELGGVAYNEQFF.

This clone has a single count. This chain links TRBV9 with TRBJ2-1; 8 bases align to TRBD2. This CDR3 is built from 15 residues. V was clipped by 3 bases and J by 7 bases; unmatched bases: 9. Germline CDR1 SGDLS, CDR2 YYNGEE. Here the CDR3 DNA reads TGTGCCAGCAGCGCCGGGACTAGTCCATTTAATGAGCAGTTCTTC. Translating gives CASSAGTSPFNEQFF.

This sequence joins TRBV2 and TRBJ2-2; 12 bases map to TRBD2. The CDR3 is 16 residues long. V was pared by 4 bases and J by 6 bases, with 6 bases of the junction left unmatched. The V gene's germline CDR1 is SNHLY and CDR2 FYNNEI. CDR3 protein: CASSGRLAGVAGELFF. DNA of the CDR3: TGTGCCAGCAGTGGGAGACTAGCGGGAGTGGCCGGGGAGCTGTTTTTT.

The gene calls are TRBV5-1 and TRBJ1-1; D is possibly TRBD1 (5 bases). Germline V gene data show CDR1 as SGHRS and CDR2 as YFSETQ. V dropped 2 bases and J dropped 0 bases, with 8 bases sitting between them. The CDR3 length is 14 residues. The CDR3 nucleotides read TGCGCCAGCAGCTTTGACAGCATGAACACTGAAGCTTTCTTT. Translated: CASSFDSMNTEAFF.

The genes are TRBV7-8 and TRBJ1-5; TRBD1 matches at 9 bases. The trim removed 5 bases at V and 9 bases at J, leaving 14 bases unmatched. This CDR3 is 16 amino acids long. The germline V gene encodes CDR1 SGHVS and CDR2 FQNEAQ. The DNA of the CDR3 is TGTGCCAGCAGCCCGACCCGGGACAGGGCCCGTGGGCCCCAGCATTTT. Translating gives CASSPTRDRARGPQHF.

The rearrangement uses TRBV5-6 and TRBJ2-7; weak D call: TRBD1 (6 bases). CDR3 length: 14 amino acids. Germline lookup yields CDR1 SGHDT and CDR2 YYEEEE. Deletions cut 1 base from V and 5 bases from J, with 13 bases between. CDR3 coding DNA: TGTGCCAGCAGCTTGCTTTACAGGGTCCACGAGCAGTACTTC. Protein: CASSLLYRVHEQYF.

The chain uses TRBV5-1 and TRBJ2-3; perhaps TRBD2 as D (7 bases). The CDR3 runs to 14 residues. V was shortened by 1 base and J by 5 bases, with 11 bases between the two germline ends. Germline assignment: CDR1 SGHRS and CDR2 YFSETQ. The chain's CDR3 is CASSLTGRGDTQYF. CDR3 DNA sequence: TGCGCCAGCAGCTTGACAGGGAGGGGAGATACGCAGTATTTT.

This chain uses TRBV7-8 with TRBJ1-1, with D perhaps matching TRBD1 (5 bases). The CDR3 has 13 amino acids. Germline CDR1 SGHVS, CDR2 FQNEAQ. Trimming pared 2 bases from V and 8 bases from J, leaving 12 bases between. The CDR3 is CASSLRREEEAFF. The CDR3 DNA follows: TGTGCCAGCAGCTTACGCAGGGAAGAAGAAGCTTTCTTT.

The chain is built from TRBV6-1 and TRBJ2-3; D may be TRBD1 (5 bases). From germline, CDR1 is MNHNS and CDR2 SASEGT. The CDR3 length is 15 residues. V was clipped by 0 bases and J by 7 bases, with 14 bases between them. CDR3 bases: TGTGCCAGCAGTGAAGCCCCGACCCCAGGGAATACGCAGTATTTT. This sequence encodes CASSEAPTPGNTQYF.

The chain joins TRBV4-1 to TRBJ2-5; D perhaps matches TRBD2 (6 bases). Trimming shortened V by 4 bases and J by 1 base, and 13 bases separated the two germline ends. CDR1 is MGHRA and CDR2 is YSYEKL in the germline V gene. This CDR3 is 15 amino acids long. The CDR3 DNA sequence: TGCGCCAGCAGCCGGGACTTCCCAGCCCAAGAGACCCAGTACTTC. This gives the protein CASSRDFPAQETQYF.

The J gene is TRBJ2-1, the V gene TRBV11-3, with 8 nucleotides matching TRBD2. Germline loops: CDR1 SGHNT, CDR2 YENEEA. The CDR3 contains 17 residues. The junction had 10 bases not matched to a gene; V was cut back by 2 bases and J by 4 bases. In DNA form, the CDR3 reads TGTGCCAGCAGCTTATTAGCGGGACAACTAATTTACAATGAGCAGTTCTTC. It translates to CASSLLAGQLIYNEQFF.

The chain combines TRBV18 with TRBJ2-3, with D perhaps being TRBD1 or TRBD2 (5 bases each). V was cut by 4 bases and J by 4 bases, with 15 bases left in between. The germline gives CDR1 KGHSH, CDR2 LQKENI. CDR3 length: 15 amino acids. CDR3 amino acids: CASSQSPMGADTQYF. The CDR3 coding sequence is TGTGCCAGCTCACAGTCCCCCATGGGGGCAGATACGCAGTATTTT.

The chain uses TRBV20-1 and TRBJ2-7, with D unclear. The CDR3 consists of 12 residues. Germline CDR1 DFQATT, CDR2 SNEGSKA (reference sequence). Trimming removed 3 bases at V and 2 bases at J, with 8 bases between. The CDR3 spells CSASGLTYEQYF. The CDR3 DNA reads as TGCAGTGCTAGTGGGCTAACCTACGAGCAGTACTTC.

This chain uses TRBV4-3 with TRBJ1-2, with D possibly TRBD1 on 6 matching bases. Germline values: CDR1 LGHNA, CDR2 YSLEER. The CDR3 runs 15 residues. V was trimmed by 0 bases and J by 4 bases, leaving 12 bases between them. In DNA, the CDR3 is TGCGCCAGCAGCCAAGAAACAGGGTTGACCTATGGCTACACCTTC. It is translated as CASSQETGLTYGYTF.

CDR3 DNA: TGCGCCAGCAGCTTGGACCCTTCCCCTTTGGATGAGCAGTTCTTC. Protein sequence: CASSLDPSPLDEQFF. The chain employs TRBV5-1 and TRBJ2-1; D gene ambiguous. CDR3 size: 15 residues. Germline V gene sequence: CDR1 SGHRS, CDR2 YFSETQ. V was pared by 0 bases and J by 8 bases, with 15 bases between.

V is TRBV6-2 or TRBV6-3 and J is TRBJ2-3, with 7 bases aligning to TRBD1. Per the germline V gene, CDR1 is MNHEY and CDR2 is SVGEGT. The CDR3 spans 18 residues. V shed 6 bases, J shed 2 bases, and the junction held 17 bases outside the gene matches. CDR3 DNA: TGTGCCAGCAGCGACAGGGTCTTTCGGAACCACCCCACAGATACGCAGTATTTT. Translation: CASSDRVFRNHPTDTQYF.